This T cell receptor (beta chain) was profiled in a study of PD-L1 blockade in urothelial cancer. Study context: Patients' prior chemotherapy regimens numbered 0 to 3. Blood drawn 3 weeks (second dose) and 6 weeks after treatment start was analyzed. Each blood sample yielded a median of about 140,000 T cells.

The CDR3 covers 16 residues. The V segment lost 0 bases and the J segment 5 bases; nucleotides outside the gene matches: 2. Germline V lookup: CDR1 MNHNY, CDR2 SVGAGI (reference sequence). The study, taken as a whole, reports: Pretreatment TCR clonality in blood under the median foretold superior survival.

Comments on this clone: Its specificity is not known.

Measured with immunoSEQ multiplex PCR; TCRdb has only the in-frame clones, and not every one. The table records roughly 20,000 clones, 90% of them present only once. The starting material was PBMCs, obtained around atezolizumab (anti-PD-L1) treatment. This sequence joins TRBV6-6 and TRBJ1-5; TRBD1 matches at 12 bases. The receptor was isolated from a woman aged 55 to 70 with urothelial cancer. The CDR3 sequence: CASSYSGTGGDQPQHF. Written as DNA, the CDR3 is TGTGCCAGCAGTTACTCGGGGACAGGGGGCGATCAGCCCCAGCATTTT.